The sequence of this T cell receptor (beta chain) was determined in a study of blood T cell repertoires in COVID-19. At the level of the study: Some COVID-19 samples were acute and others convalescent; all came from the United States, Italy and Spain.

Looked up from germline, CDR1 is MNHEY and CDR2 is SVGAGI. This CDR3 comprises 14 residues. V was clipped by 5 bases and J by 8 bases, with 18 bases between them. Study processing details: Reference gene primer amplification in the assay estimated nucleated cell counts. Assay used: immunoSEQ multiplex PCR; TCRdb lists only in-frame clones, some missing. V and J calls and clone size are those listed in that table; D and trimming were worked out from the DNA. This sample has some 240,000 clones; 90% occur once, and the top ten carry under 2.5%. This sequence was found in a woman in her fifties or sixties with COVID-19, enrolled during active disease. Sequencing was performed on peripheral blood. The chain carries TRBV6-5 and TRBJ1-2; tentative D call: TRBD1 (5 bases). The CDR3 DNA is TGTGCCAGCAGTAGGGGCCCAGGTTTATTGGGCTACACCTTC. This translates into CASSRGPGLLGYTF.